These 32 T cell receptor beta chains were all obtained from the same sample, sequenced in a study of blood T cells in healthy people across ages. The authors ran a second PCR of about 7 to 11 cycles using a sample-barcoded 5' primer and a J-beta primer mix. Each CDR3 protein gets one entry after TCRdb re-called the 5' RACE reads with MiXCR. The sample has hundreds of thousands of distinct CDR3 sequences, 20% to 25% seen once; the top ten hold under 10%. The same sample was also used in a study of T cells of mothers and their children.

Sequenced: blood. These receptors were taken from a boy aged 10-17 years in good health.

This clonotype was recorded a few times. V and J are TRBV6-1 and TRBJ1-2, with 8 bases identical to TRBD1. This CDR3 contains 14 residues. Germline values: CDR1 MNHNS, CDR2 SASEGT. J lost 4 bases, V lost 5 bases, and 6 bases had no gene match. The CDR3 protein is CASSSSGQGYGYTF. The CDR3 region has the DNA TGTGCCAGCAGTTCCTCAGGACAGGGCTATGGCTACACCTTC.

The rearrangement joins TRBV27 to TRBJ1-6; maybe TRBD1 (5 bases). Germline CDR1 reads MNHEY; CDR2 reads SMNVEV (reference sequence). The V and J ends lost 8 bases and 1 base respectively, with 9 bases between them. This CDR3 spans 14 amino acids. As DNA, the CDR3 is TGTGCCAGCTGGGGCGAGTCCTATAATTCACCCCTCCACTTT. This gives the protein CASWGESYNSPLHF.

The V call is TRBV29-1, the J call TRBJ1-2; TRBD1 might be the D (6 bases). The CDR3 has 15 amino acids. Trimming stripped 0 bases from V and 8 bases from J, with 19 bases between. Germline lookup yields CDR1 SQVTM and CDR2 ANQGSEA. The CDR3 is CSVEEGASSPGGYTF. For the CDR3, the DNA is TGCAGCGTTGAAGAGGGGGCCAGTAGTCCTGGGGGCTACACCTTC.

V gene TRBV29-1 combines with J gene TRBJ2-3; no clear D. CDR1 SQVTM and CDR2 ANQGSEA come from the germline V gene. Trimming took 3 bases from V and 5 from J, leaving 9 bases between them. This CDR3 spans 12 amino acids. The DNA of the CDR3 is TGCAGCGTTGATATTGGGCTAGATACGCAGTATTTT. It translates to CSVDIGLDTQYF.

This clonotype has only one observation. This chain uses TRBV24-1 with TRBJ2-1, with D perhaps TRBD1 (6 bases). Trimming shortened V by 4 bases and J by 5 bases, and 8 bases separated the two germline ends. CDR3 length: 13 amino acids. Per the germline V gene, CDR1 is KGHDR and CDR2 is SFDVKD. This chain's CDR3 is CATSEDSNNEQFF. CDR3 coding DNA: TGTGCCACCAGTGAGGACAGTAACAATGAGCAGTTCTTC.

A single count supports this clonotype. The chain combines TRBV20-1 with TRBJ2-5, with TRBD2 matching 12 bases. CDR3 length equals 15 residues. The J segment lost 4 bases and the V segment lost 6 bases, leaving 9 bases of the junction unmatched. Looked up from germline, CDR1 is DFQATT and CDR2 is SNEGSKA (reference sequence). In nucleotides, the CDR3 is TGCAGTGCGGCTACACCACTAGCGGGGGGAGAGACCCAGTACTTC. Translating it yields CSAATPLAGGETQYF.

This clonotype was seen once. The chain combines TRBV5-1 with TRBJ2-5; 9 bases match TRBD1. The end of the DNA fits TRBJ2-7 better, so the J call may be wrong. The CDR3 totals 14 residues. Germline V gene data show CDR1 as SGHRS and CDR2 as YFSETQ. CDR3 protein: CASSPEGQGTEQYF. The CDR3 DNA is TGCGCCAGCAGCCCCGAGGGACAGGGAACCGAGCAGTACTTC.

The J gene is TRBJ2-3, the V gene TRBV7-9; D gene uncertain. This CDR3 spans 14 amino acids. Deletions cut 5 bases from V and 0 bases from J, with 9 bases between. Germline values: CDR1 SEHNR, CDR2 FQNEAQ (reference sequence). CDR3 in DNA: TGTGCCAGCAGCCCGAGAATTAGCACAGATACGCAGTATTTT. Protein product: CASSPRISTDTQYF.

This clonotype was counted a few times. For the CDR3, the DNA is TGTGCCAGCAGTGAAAGGCTAGCGGGAGTCAGGGAGCAGTTCTTC. This gives the protein CASSERLAGVREQFF. This chain connects TRBV6-1 to TRBJ2-1, with TRBD2 matching 10 bases. The CDR3 consists of 15 residues. Looked up from germline, CDR1 is MNHNS and CDR2 is SASEGT. The V and J ends lost 2 bases and 10 bases, in that order; junction bases with no gene match: 8.

The chain recombines TRBV24-1 with TRBJ2-1; D possibly corresponds to TRBD1 (5 bases). V lost 4 bases, J lost 15 bases, and 15 bases lay in between. CDR3 size: 12 residues. The germline V gene encodes CDR1 KGHDR and CDR2 SFDVKD. Here the CDR3 reads CATSDLTEVRFF. DNA of the CDR3: TGTGCCACCAGTGACCTGACAGAGGTTCGGTTCTTC.

The CDR3, as DNA: TGCGCCAGCAGCCCCTGGGACAACTACTATGGCTACACCTTC. It codes for CASSPWDNYYGYTF. The gene calls are TRBV5-1 and TRBJ1-2; the D gene is possibly TRBD1 (6 bases). Germline CDR1 SGHRS, CDR2 YFSETQ. CDR3 size: 14 residues. Trimming stripped 4 bases from V and 3 bases from J, with 13 bases between.

A few counts support this clonotype. V and J are TRBV14 and TRBJ2-3; unclear D gene. The CDR3 has 13 amino acids. V lost 1 base, J lost 3 bases, and 5 bases lay in between. CDR1 and CDR2 from the germline V gene are SGHDN and FVKESK. The CDR3 region has the DNA TGTGCCAGCAGCCAAGCCGGGACAGATACGCAGTATTTT. As protein: CASSQAGTDTQYF. The full variable domain, rest sourced from reference TRBV14 and TRBJ2-3, is EAGVTQFPSHSVIEKGQTVTLRCDPISGHDNLYWYRRVMGKEIKFLLHFVKESKQDESGMPNNRFLAERTGGTYSTLKVQPAELEDSGVYFCASSQAGTDTQYFGPGTRLTVL.

The V call is TRBV5-1, the J call TRBJ2-7; 8 bases are a match to TRBD2. V lost 2 bases, J lost 2 bases, and 6 bases stayed unmatched. Germline loops: CDR1 SGHRS, CDR2 YFSETQ. The CDR3 runs to 15 residues. CDR3 in amino acids: CASSFGLAATYEQYF. CDR3 sequence (DNA): TGCGCCAGCAGCTTCGGACTAGCTGCCACCTACGAGCAGTACTTC. The whole variable domain, filled in from reference TRBV5-1 and TRBJ2-7, reads KAGVTQTPRYLIKTRGQQVTLSCSPISGHRSVSWYQQTPGQGLQFLFEYFSETQRNKGNFPGRFSGRQFSNSRSEMNVSTLELGDSALYLCASSFGLAATYEQYFGPGTRLTVT.

This clonotype was counted only a few times. V gene TRBV28 combines with J gene TRBJ2-6, with 9 bases fitting TRBD1. The CDR3 sequence is 18 residues long. Unmatched junction bases numbered 6, after V lost 3 bases and J lost 0 bases. Germline V gene data show CDR1 as MDHEN and CDR2 as SYDVKM. CDR3 residues: CASSFRDRVTSGANVLTF. The CDR3 DNA reads TGTGCCAGCAGTTTCCGGGACAGGGTTACCTCTGGGGCCAACGTCCTGACTTTC.

This clonotype was recorded many times. The V gene is TRBV6-2 or TRBV6-3, the J gene TRBJ2-5; D unresolved. The end of the DNA fits TRBJ2-7 better, so the J call may be wrong. From germline, CDR1 is MNHEY and CDR2 SVGEGT. The CDR3 sequence is 14 residues long. CDR3: CASSSIDFSYEQYF. The CDR3 DNA is TGTGCCAGCAGTTCCATCGACTTTTCCTACGAGCAGTACTTC.

The chain links TRBV20-1 to TRBJ2-7; TRBD2 is a possible D gene (5 bases). Between the trimmed V and J ends, which lost 0 bases and 3 bases, there was a span of 15 bases. CDR3 length equals 15 residues. From germline, CDR1 is DFQATT and CDR2 SNEGSKA (reference sequence). CDR3: CSARDSGGHGYEQYF. CDR3 nucleotides: TGCAGTGCTAGAGATTCGGGCGGGCATGGCTACGAGCAGTACTTC.

This chain joins TRBV9 and TRBJ2-3; D remains unclear. Germline CDR1 is SGDLS and CDR2 is YYNGEE. Trimming pared 3 bases from V and 4 bases from J, leaving 12 bases between. The CDR3 covers 14 residues. The CDR3: CASSAVGLADTQYF. The CDR3 DNA sequence: TGTGCCAGCAGCGCCGTGGGTCTCGCAGATACGCAGTATTTT.

The V and J genes are TRBV20-1 and TRBJ1-2; D is uncertain. The CDR3 is 14 residues long. Germline V gives CDR1 DFQATT, CDR2 SNEGSKA (reference sequence). Trimming shortened V by 5 bases and J by 5 bases, and 18 bases separated the two germline ends. The CDR3 DNA reads TGCAGTGCTGTGATTGAAGAGGTCGCTTATGGCTACACCTTC. Translated, it gives CSAVIEEVAYGYTF.

The sample holds a few counts of this clonotype. V and J are TRBV18 and TRBJ2-7; D unresolved. Germline V gene lookup returns CDR1 KGHSH and CDR2 LQKENI. This CDR3 region has 13 residues. V shed 2 bases and J shed 5 bases, with 10 bases lying between them. The CDR3 region is CASSPRERDEQYF. DNA for the CDR3: TGTGCCAGCTCACCAAGAGAACGAGACGAGCAGTACTTC.

This clonotype has only a few counts. The rearrangement uses TRBV24-1 and TRBJ2-3; 11 bases fit TRBD2. Per the germline V gene, CDR1 is KGHDR and CDR2 is SFDVKD. Trimming cost V 3 bases and J 3 bases; bases outside gene matches: 4. The CDR3 runs to 16 residues. The CDR3 DNA is TGTGCCACCAGTGATCCATTAGCGGGAGGGACAGATACGCAGTATTTT. Protein: CATSDPLAGGTDTQYF.

The chain couples TRBV25-1 to TRBJ1-2; 10 positions match TRBD1. The CDR3 has 16 amino acids. CDR1 MGHDK and CDR2 SYGVNS come from the germline V gene. V gave up 1 base and J gave up 7 bases; unmatched junction bases: 9. CDR3: CASSESVTRTGGGYTF. The CDR3 DNA sequence: TGTGCCAGCAGTGAATCGGTTACTCGGACAGGGGGTGGCTACACCTTC.

The rearrangement links TRBV3-1 to TRBJ1-5; possible D gene TRBD1, 5 bases. Germline loops: CDR1 LGHDT, CDR2 YNNKEL (reference sequence). The CDR3 covers 17 residues. Trimming removed 1 base at V and 2 bases at J, with 15 bases between. For the CDR3, the DNA is TGTGCCAGCAGCCAAGCAGGGCAGGTAAGGGGCAATCAGCCCCAGCATTTT. It is translated as CASSQAGQVRGNQPQHF.

In its sample, this clonotype was seen a few times. The rearrangement links TRBV29-1 to TRBJ2-2, with TRBD2 matching 11 bases. V was clipped by 6 bases and J by 6 bases; unmatched bases: 6. This CDR3 is built from 14 residues. The germline V gene has CDR1 SQVTM and CDR2 ANQGSEA. The CDR3, as DNA: TGCAGCGTCGATAGCGGGAGGGCCCCCGGGGAGCTGTTTTTT. It specifies CSVDSGRAPGELFF.

This chain links TRBV4-2 with TRBJ2-7; D may be TRBD2 (5 bases). The CDR3 consists of 16 residues. V lost 4 bases and J lost 3, with 19 bases in between. Germline CDR1 LGHNA, CDR2 YNFKEQ. CDR3 amino acids: CASSLNLGDRSYEQYF. In nucleotides, the CDR3 is TGTGCCAGCAGCCTCAATCTCGGGGATAGGAGCTACGAGCAGTACTTC.

A few counts support this clonotype. The chain joins TRBV20-1 to TRBJ2-5; 9 nucleotides line up with TRBD2. Germline V lookup: CDR1 DFQATT, CDR2 SNEGSKA (reference sequence). Trimming at V came to 0 bases and at J to 6 bases, leaving 8 bases not matched to a gene. The CDR3 is 15 residues long. This CDR3 reads CSAREVAGDGKTQYF. DNA for the CDR3: TGCAGTGCTAGAGAGGTAGCGGGAGATGGAAAGACCCAGTACTTC.

The chain joins TRBV10-2 to TRBJ2-1, with TRBD2 matching over 11 bases. This CDR3 has 13 amino acids. Germline-derived CDR1 and CDR2 are WSHSY and SAAADI. V lost 10 bases, J lost 6 bases, and 5 bases stayed unmatched. CDR3 DNA sequence: TGCGCCATCGGTAGCGGGAGGGGCAATGAGCAGTTCTTC. This translates into CAIGSGRGNEQFF.

The chain has TRBV12-3 or TRBV12-4 and TRBJ2-1, with 10 positions matching TRBD2. The trim removed 6 bases at V and 4 bases at J, leaving 9 bases unmatched. The CDR3 spans 16 residues. The CDR3 loop is CASSSLWTSGYNEQFF. CDR3 DNA: TGTGCCAGCAGCTCCCTTTGGACTAGCGGATACAATGAGCAGTTCTTC.

The chain carries TRBV6-5 and TRBJ1-1; no clear D gene. The CDR3 runs to 11 residues. The germline CDR1 and CDR2 sequences are MNHEY and SVGAGI. V lost 7 bases, J lost 7 bases, and 10 bases lay in between. CDR3 DNA sequence: TGTGCCAGCACTCGGGATTTTGAAGCTTTCTTT. The encoded protein is CASTRDFEAFF.

Details on this clonotype: The junction does not match germline at one end; this may be a read error. J is TRBJ2-1 and V is TRBV12-3 or TRBV12-4; no firm D call. Gene TRBJ2-5 matches the end of the DNA better, so the J call may be wrong. The CDR3 totals 12 residues. CDR3 amino acids: CASRLGPRTQYF. In DNA, the CDR3 is TGTGCCAGCAGGTTAGGGCCACGGACCCAGTACTTC.

This clonotype was seen a few times. The rearrangement uses TRBV5-1 and TRBJ2-5; no reliable D call. This CDR3 region has 14 residues. The germline gives CDR1 SGHRS, CDR2 YFSETQ. Trimming pared 8 bases from V and 2 bases from J, leaving 16 bases between. Here the CDR3 DNA reads TGCGCCAGTAAGAACCCGACTCAACAAGAGACCCAGTACTTC. Residues: CASKNPTQQETQYF.

This clonotype turned up a few times. The rearrangement uses TRBV7-9 and TRBJ2-5, with TRBD2 as a possible D gene (6 bases). With 3 bases removed from V and 1 base from J, the gap between germline ends came to 18 bases. The CDR3 is made up of 17 amino acids. Germline V gene lookup returns CDR1 SEHNR and CDR2 FQNEAQ (reference sequence). The CDR3 bases are TGTGCCAGCAGCTTCTCACCAGGGAGGACCAGCCAAGAGACCCAGTACTTC. Its translation is CASSFSPGRTSQETQYF.

This clonotype has more than one count but fewer than ten. This chain connects TRBV7-8 to TRBJ1-2; 11 bases agree with TRBD1. The J segment lost 7 bases and the V segment lost 1 base, leaving 5 bases of the junction unmatched. The CDR3 extends over 15 amino acids. CDR1 SGHVS and CDR2 FQNEAQ come from the germline V gene. CDR3 in DNA: TGTGCCAGCAGCTTAGAGGGACAGGGGGGTTCTGGCTACACCTTC. Residues: CASSLEGQGGSGYTF.